These T cell receptor beta chains were read from a single sample in a study of cytomegalovirus exposure and HLA in healthy donors. TCRdb's copy holds only in-frame clones and misses some; the assay was immunoSEQ multiplex PCR. The data show roughly 110,000 clones, about 85% seen once. Sequencing was carried out using PBMCs. Source of these receptors: a young woman in good health and CMV-seropositive. Each CDR3 is given with its conserved first and last residue. D genes are given only for firm matches. The listing skips clone size in some rows; elsewhere it reads once, few, many or a size class.

d_call	j_call	v_call	clone_size	cdr3_nt	cdr3_aa
-	TRBJ2-3	TRBV28	-	TGTGCCAGCAGCTTCACGGGGGGCGCAGCAGATACGCAGTATTTT	CASSFTGGAADTQYF
TRBD1	TRBJ2-2	TRBV11-2	-	TGTGCCAGCAGCTTAGTGACAGGGGGCTACACCGGGGAGCTGTTTTTT	CASSLVTGGYTGELFF
-	TRBJ1-5	TRBV15	-	TGTGCCACCAGCAGAAGGCGGATGAACAATCAGCCCCAGCATTTT	CATSRRRMNNQPQHF
-	TRBJ1-5	TRBV28	-	TGTGCCAGCAGTTGGAGGCAGGGCAATCAGCCCCAGCATTTT	CASSWRQGNQPQHF
-	TRBJ1-2	TRBV5-1	-	TGCGCCAGCAGCTTCAACAGGGTCGATGGCTACACCTTC	CASSFNRVDGYTF
-	TRBJ2-3	TRBV29-1	once	TGCAGCGCTGCCCCCAGGGGAGATACGCAGTATTTT	CSAAPRGDTQYF
-	TRBJ1-5	TRBV19	-	TGTGCCAGTAACAACGGGGGAAATCAGCCCCAGCATTTT	CASNNGGNQPQHF
-	TRBJ1-1	TRBV5-1	-	TGCGCCAGCAGCTTGGATCCCGAGGGAACTGAAGCTTTCTTT	CASSLDPEGTEAFF
-	TRBJ2-3	TRBV15	-	TGTGCCACCAGCAGGAGGTTATCCACAGATACGCAGTATTTT	CATSRRLSTDTQYF
TRBD2	TRBJ2-1	TRBV6-4	-	TGTGCCAGCAGTCCTAGCGGGGGGGAGGCCTACAATGAGCAGTTCTTC	CASSPSGGEAYNEQFF
TRBD1	TRBJ2-7	TRBV7-2	-	TGTGCCAGCAGCTTAGCCGGACAGGGAGTCTACGAGCAGTACTTC	CASSLAGQGVYEQYF
-	TRBJ1-1	TRBV4-1	-	TGCGCCAGCAGCCAACAGGACAGCCGTGAAGCTTTCTTT	CASSQQDSREAFF
-	TRBJ2-1	TRBV28	once	TGTGCCAGCAGTTTGGGGCGGGGATACAATGAGCAGTTCTTC	CASSLGRGYNEQFF
TRBD1	TRBJ2-7	TRBV2	once	TGTGCCAGCAGTATAGACAGGGTCGGGGAGCAGTACTTC	CASSIDRVGEQYF
-	TRBJ1-6	TRBV2	-	TGTGCCAGCGTTGGGGCAGAGAATTCACCCCTCCACTTT	CASVGAENSPLHF
-	TRBJ1-2	TRBV4-3	-	TGCGCCAGCAGCCCCGCGGGCAAACACTATGGCTACACCTTC	CASSPAGKHYGYTF
-	TRBJ1-2	TRBV7-9	-	TGTGCCAGCAGCCCGGAGGGCTTCTATGGCTACACCTTC	CASSPEGFYGYTF
TRBD1	TRBJ1-2	TRBV5-6	-	TGTGCCAGCAGCTTGGGGGGACAGAACTATGGCTACACCTTC	CASSLGGQNYGYTF
TRBD1	TRBJ1-5	TRBV19	-	TGTGCCAGTAGGACACAGGGGACGGGCAATCAGCCCCAGCATTTT	CASRTQGTGNQPQHF
-	TRBJ2-7	TRBV9	-	TGTGCCAGCAGCGAGAGGGGGGGCCCACTCTACGAGCAGTACTTC	CASSERGGPLYEQYF
TRBD1	TRBJ1-6	TRBV6-5	few	TGTGCCAGCAGGAGGGACAGGGGTTCACCCCTCCACTTT	CASRRDRGSPLHF
-	TRBJ1-2	TRBV5-5	-	TGTGCCAGCAGCCGACAGGACTATGGCTACACCTTC	CASSRQDYGYTF
TRBD1	TRBJ1-6	TRBV28	-	TGTGCCAGCAGCCTAGAGAGGGACAGGGGGTCATATAATTCACCCCTCCACTTT	CASSLERDRGSYNSPLHF
-	TRBJ2-2	TRBV16	-	TGTGCCAGCAGCCGCGGCAACACCGGGGAGCTGTTTTTT	CASSRGNTGELFF
-	TRBJ1-6	TRBV11-2	few	TGTGCCAGCAGCCCCAGACCCCTCCACTTT	CASSPRPLHF
TRBD1	TRBJ2-7	TRBV6-1	once	TGTGCCAGCAGTGGGGACAGATCCTACGAGCAGTACTTC	CASSGDRSYEQYF
-	TRBJ2-6	TRBV6-1	-	TGTGCCAGCAGTGCCCAGTACAGGGAATCTGGGGCCAACGTCCTGACTTTC	CASSAQYRESGANVLTF
-	TRBJ1-1	TRBV9	-	TGTGCCAGCAGCGAGGGGAACAGGGCTGAAGCTTTCTTT	CASSEGNRAEAFF
TRBD1	TRBJ1-5	TRBV7-9	-	TGTGCCAGCGGGACAGGGAATCAGCCCCAGCATTTT	CASGTGNQPQHF
TRBD2	TRBJ2-6	TRBV9	-	TGTGCCAGCAGCGTAGCGGGGGGGTTCTCTGGGGCCAACGTCCTGACTTTC	CASSVAGGFSGANVLTF
-	TRBJ2-5	TRBV14	once	TGTGCCAGCAGCCAAGGTTTACGGCCAGGGATCCGCCAAGAGACCCAGTACTTC	CASSQGLRPGIRQETQYF
-	TRBJ2-5	TRBV15	-	TGTGCCACCAGCAGAGATTACGGTGGGCCGGAGACCCAGTACTTC	CATSRDYGGPETQYF
TRBD2	TRBJ2-7	TRBV18	-	TGTGCCAGCTCGCGGGGGTCTACCTACGAGCAGTACTTC	CASSRGSTYEQYF
TRBD1	TRBJ2-5	TRBV27	-	TGTGCCAGCAGTCATACAGGGGGCGCGGCCGAGACCCAGTACTTC	CASSHTGGAAETQYF
-	TRBJ1-2	TRBV29-1	-	TGCAGCGTTGATGGGGGAGGGAATGGCTACACCTTC	CSVDGGGNGYTF
-	TRBJ1-6	TRBV28	-	TGTGCCAGCACCCTAGGGGGTGCCTATAATTCACCCCTCCACTTT	CASTLGGAYNSPLHF
TRBD1	TRBJ1-1	TRBV28	-	TGTGCCAGCAGTCTGACAGGGTGGACTGAAGCTTTCTTT	CASSLTGWTEAFF
TRBD1	TRBJ2-1	TRBV7-9	once	TGTGCCAGCAGCTTAGGTTCCGCCGGACAGGGTGAGTTCTTC	CASSLGSAGQGEFF
TRBD1	TRBJ1-1	TRBV5-6	-	TGTGCCAGCAGCTCTCCCCGGGACAGAGAAGCTTTCTTT	CASSSPRDREAFF
TRBD2	TRBJ2-2	TRBV25-1	-	TGTGCCAGCAGTGAAACTAGCGGGGGACGGGTCACCGGGGAGCTGTTTTTT	CASSETSGGRVTGELFF
-	TRBJ2-7	TRBV6-1	-	TGTGCCAGCAGTGATCGACAGGTTGACTACGAGCAGTACTTC	CASSDRQVDYEQYF